This TCR beta chain was sequenced during a study of blood T cell repertoires in COVID-19. At the level of the study: Specimens from acute and convalescent COVID-19 originated in the United States, Italy and Spain. From T cells, B-cell-depleted T cells, or PBMCs came the material, which was cDNA or gDNA.

The length of the CDR3 is 16 residues. The V and J ends lost 0 bases and 6 bases respectively, with 16 bases between them. Per germline, CDR1 SGDLS and CDR2 YYNGEE. Original methodology: Reference gene primer amplification in the assay estimated nucleated cell counts. The repertoire was sequenced with immunoSEQ multiplex PCR; TCRdb's copy has only in-frame clones and lacks some. V and J calls and clone size come straight from that table; D and trimming were deduced from the DNA. This table has about 280,000 clones, roughly 90% appearing once. This sequence originates from a man in his late teens or twenties with active or convalescent COVID-19. Input material: peripheral blood. The chain combines TRBV9 with TRBJ2-1, with D possibly TRBD2 on 6 matching bases. The CDR3 spells CASSVGADGGFNEQFF. For the CDR3, the DNA is TGTGCCAGCAGCGTAGGGGCGGACGGAGGGTTCAATGAGCAGTTCTTC.